This entry lists 7 T cell receptor beta chains sequenced from one sample in a study of cytomegalovirus exposure and HLA in healthy donors (dated by TCRdb to 2016 to 2017). The library relied on the immunoSEQ multiplex PCR assay. For the multiplex PCR, a mixture combining 60 forward primers for TCR Vbeta segments and 13 reverse primers for TCR Jbeta segments was used. What TCRdb holds here is the immuneACCESS table cut down to in-frame rearrangements. Part of the clones is not present; checked against another copy, under half of the missing clones reflect an unresolved V gene, and the others are unexplained. The sample has some 150,000 clones on record, around a tenth of them singletons. The ten largest clones capture approximately 1.8% of the sample. The sample consisted of PBMCs. Receptors originate from a male donor in good health and CMV-seronegative.

This clone has just a few counts. The CDR3 sequence is CSVETDSGNTIYF. CDR3 nucleotides: TGCAGCGTTGAGACAGACTCTGGAAACACCATATATTTT. The chain employs TRBV29-1 and TRBJ1-3; D perhaps matches TRBD1 (5 bases). CDR1 and CDR2 (germline): SQVTM, ANQGSEA. The CDR3 extends over 13 amino acids. The V and J ends lost 3 bases and 0 bases respectively, with 6 bases between them.

This clone turned up a few times. The chain employs TRBV4-2 and TRBJ1-2; 7 bases line up with TRBD1. The CDR3 loop spans 15 amino acids. Trimming took 0 bases from V and 3 from J; bases not matched to a gene: 4. CDR1 LGHNA and CDR2 YNFKEQ come from the germline V gene. This CDR3 reads CASSQDPGTDYGYTF. The CDR3, as DNA: TGTGCCAGCAGCCAAGATCCCGGGACAGACTATGGCTACACCTTC.

The chain links TRBV11-2 to TRBJ2-7; D ambiguous. V was trimmed by 0 bases and J by 0 bases, leaving 12 bases between them. This CDR3 spans 16 amino acids. The germline V gene has CDR1 SGHAT and CDR2 FQNNGV. The CDR3 DNA reads TGTGCCAGCAGCTTAGATGCACACCCTTTCTCCTACGAGCAGTACTTC. Amino acids: CASSLDAHPFSYEQYF. Variable domain in full (rest from reference TRBV11-2 and TRBJ2-7): EAGVAQSPRYKIIEKRQSVAFWCNPISGHATLYWYQQILGQGPKLLIQFQNNGVVDDSQLPKDRFSAERLKGVDSTLKIQPAKLEDSAVYLCASSLDAHPFSYEQYFGPGTRLTVT.

This clone was seen a handful of times. The CDR3 DNA is TGTGCCATCAGTGCTCTAGCGGGAGATCCCGGGGAGCTGTTTTTT. It is translated as CAISALAGDPGELFF. The genes are TRBV10-3 and TRBJ2-2, with 10 positions matching TRBD2. CDR3 length equals 15 residues. Germline lookup yields CDR1 ENHRY and CDR2 SYGVKD. The V gene end was trimmed by 4 bases and the J gene end by 6 bases; junction bases not matched to a gene: 5.

The CDR3 loop is CASSFTGSYGYTF. The CDR3 bases are TGTGCCAGCAGCTTTACCGGTAGCTATGGCTACACCTTC. This chain connects TRBV5-6 to TRBJ1-2, with no clear D. The V and J ends lost 2 bases and 4 bases respectively, with 9 bases between them. Per the germline V gene, CDR1 is SGHDT and CDR2 is YYEEEE. CDR3 length: 13 residues.

The CDR3 bases are TGCGCCAGCAGCTTGAGCGGCTGGCTAGGGGAGCAGTTCTTC. It specifies CASSLSGWLGEQFF. The V and J genes are TRBV5-1 and TRBJ2-1, with a possible D match to TRBD2 (5 bases). Germline lookup yields CDR1 SGHRS and CDR2 YFSETQ. This CDR3 is built from 14 residues. V was cut by 1 base and J by 10 bases, with 15 bases left in between.

This clone has just a few counts. This chain links TRBV2 with TRBJ1-3; 10 nucleotides align to TRBD1. The CDR3 extends over 13 amino acids. V lost 10 bases, J lost 2 bases, and 2 bases stayed unmatched. Per the germline V gene, CDR1 is SNHLY and CDR2 is FYNNEI. CDR3 sequence reads: CANGTGAGNTIYF. The CDR3 nucleotides are TGTGCCAACGGGACAGGGGCTGGAAACACCATATATTTT. Filled out from reference TRBV2 and TRBJ1-3, the complete variable domain reads EPEVTQTPSHQVTQMGQEVILRCVPISNHLYFYWYRQILGQKVEFLVSFYNNEISEKSEIFDDQFSVERPDGSNFTLKIRSTKLEDSAMYFCANGTGAGNTIYFGEGSWLTVV.